A selection of T cell receptor beta chains follows, all from one sample in a study of CDR3 diversity in severe acne. Each CDR3 protein gets one entry after TCRdb re-called the PCR reads with MiXCR. The table lists around 85,000 distinct CDR3 sequences, around 54% of them singletons. The material sequenced was blood. These receptors all stem from a male donor with severe acne vulgaris. The CDR3 runs from the conserved cysteine through the conserved F or W. D genes are given only for firm matches. A row's size may be missing; if present it is once, few, many or a size class.

CDR3nt: TGTGCCAGCAGTTCTCCGTTGGAGGCCCAACAAGAGACCCAGTACTTC
CDR3aa: CASSSPLEAQQETQYF
v_gene: TRBV7-2
d_gene: .
len: 16
j_gene: TRBJ2-5
abundance: .

CDR3nt: TGTGCCATCAGTGAGCCACCAACCTACGAGCAGTACTTC
CDR3aa: CAISEPPTYEQYF
v_gene: TRBV10-3
d_gene: .
len: 13
j_gene: TRBJ2-7
abundance: many

CDR3nt: TGTGCCAGCACCCTCTTAGGTGGCAGCTCCTACGAGCAGTACTTC
CDR3aa: CASTLLGGSSYEQYF
v_gene: TRBV6-2/TRBV6-3
d_gene: .
len: 15
j_gene: TRBJ2-7
abundance: many

CDR3nt: TGTGCCAGTAGTACCCACGTAGGGTCAGATACGCAGTATTTT
CDR3aa: CASSTHVGSDTQYF
v_gene: TRBV19
d_gene: .
len: 14
j_gene: TRBJ2-3
abundance: many

CDR3nt: TGTGCCAGCAGTGAAACTGGACAGGAATCACGGAGGGGCTACACCTTC
CDR3aa: CASSETGQESRRGYTF
v_gene: TRBV25-1
d_gene: TRBD1
len: 16
j_gene: TRBJ1-2
abundance: few

CDR3nt: TGTGCCACCAAAAGCGGGAGTGTCAATGAGCAGTTCTTC
CDR3aa: CATKSGSVNEQFF
v_gene: TRBV15
d_gene: TRBD2
len: 13
j_gene: TRBJ2-1
abundance: many

CDR3nt: TGTGCCAGCAGTCCCCCGGACAGGGGAGATTCACCCCTCCACTTT
CDR3aa: CASSPPDRGDSPLHF
v_gene: TRBV28
d_gene: TRBD1
len: 15
j_gene: TRBJ1-6
abundance: .

CDR3nt: TGTGCCAGCAGTGAGGGCGGGACGGCTTATGGCTACACCTTC
CDR3aa: CASSEGGTAYGYTF
v_gene: TRBV6-5
d_gene: .
len: 14
j_gene: TRBJ1-2
abundance: .

CDR3nt: TGTGCCACCACCTGGGGAATCGCCTACGAGCAGTACTTC
CDR3aa: CATTWGIAYEQYF
v_gene: TRBV11-2
d_gene: .
len: 13
j_gene: TRBJ2-7
abundance: .

CDR3nt: TGTGCCACCAGCAGAGAAAGTCCGGGACAGGGGGCGGATGAGCAGTACTTC
CDR3aa: CATSRESPGQGADEQYF
v_gene: TRBV15
d_gene: TRBD1
len: 17
j_gene: TRBJ2-7
abundance: .

CDR3nt: TGCGCCAGCAGCTTCCAGGAGGGCGTTCGGGAAAAACTGTTTTTT
CDR3aa: CASSFQEGVREKLFF
v_gene: TRBV5-1
d_gene: .
len: 15
j_gene: TRBJ1-4
abundance: many

CDR3nt: TGTGCCAGCAGCTTATATGGCCCCCCCTACAATGAGCAGTTCTTC
CDR3aa: CASSLYGPPYNEQFF
v_gene: TRBV7-9
d_gene: .
len: 15
j_gene: TRBJ2-1
abundance: .

CDR3nt: TGTGCCAGCAGCCAAAACGGGGGCAGGGACACCGGGGAGCTGTTTTTT
CDR3aa: CASSQNGGRDTGELFF
v_gene: TRBV4-2
d_gene: .
len: 16
j_gene: TRBJ2-2
abundance: few

CDR3nt: TGTGCCATCAGTGAGTCGGGAAAGACCCAGTACTTC
CDR3aa: CAISESGKTQYF
v_gene: TRBV10-3
d_gene: .
len: 12
j_gene: TRBJ2-5
abundance: .